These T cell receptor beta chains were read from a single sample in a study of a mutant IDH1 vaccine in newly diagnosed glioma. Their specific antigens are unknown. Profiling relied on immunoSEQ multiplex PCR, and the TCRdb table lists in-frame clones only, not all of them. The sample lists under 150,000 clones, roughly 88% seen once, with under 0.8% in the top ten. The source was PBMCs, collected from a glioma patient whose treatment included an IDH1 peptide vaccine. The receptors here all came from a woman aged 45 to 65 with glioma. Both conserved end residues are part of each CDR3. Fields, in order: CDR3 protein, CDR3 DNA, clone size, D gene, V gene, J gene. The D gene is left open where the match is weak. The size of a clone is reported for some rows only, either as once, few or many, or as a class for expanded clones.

CDR3: CASSVSVSSYNEQFF
DNA: TGCGCCAGCAGTGTTTCCGTAAGCTCCTACAATGAGCAGTTCTTC
size: NA
D: NA
V: TRBV10-2
J: TRBJ2-1

CDR3: CASSQSRGYTF
DNA: TGTGCCAGCAGCCAGTCGAGGGGCTACACCTTC
size: NA
D: NA
V: TRBV7-9
J: TRBJ1-2

CDR3: CASSLAGDRHNEKLFF
DNA: TGTGCCAGCAGCTTAGCTGGGGACAGGCATAATGAAAAACTGTTTTTT
size: NA
D: TRBD1
V: TRBV7-2
J: TRBJ1-4

CDR3: CASSVGDRTYEQYF
DNA: TGTGCCAGCAGCGTCGGGGACAGGACCTACGAGCAGTACTTC
size: NA
D: TRBD1
V: TRBV9
J: TRBJ2-7

CDR3: CASSVGGGATDTQYF
DNA: TGTGCCAGCAGCGTAGGGGGCGGAGCCACAGATACGCAGTATTTT
size: NA
D: NA
V: TRBV9
J: TRBJ2-3

CDR3: CASSPPARGRYNEQFF
DNA: TGTGCCAGCAGCCCCCCCGCCAGGGGACGGTACAATGAGCAGTTCTTC
size: NA
D: NA
V: TRBV9
J: TRBJ2-1

CDR3: CASSQTPGTTRPDTQYF
DNA: TGCGCCAGCAGCCAGACTCCCGGGACGACCCGTCCAGATACGCAGTATTTT
size: NA
D: NA
V: TRBV4-1
J: TRBJ2-3

CDR3: CASTRGGGQEGYTF
DNA: TGCGCCAGCACCCGGGGAGGGGGGCAGGAAGGCTACACCTTC
size: NA
D: NA
V: TRBV10-2
J: TRBJ1-2

CDR3: CASSPRVSNQPQHF
DNA: TGTGCCAGCAGCCCCAGGGTCAGCAATCAGCCCCAGCATTTT
size: NA
D: NA
V: TRBV16
J: TRBJ1-5

CDR3: CSVELVTGELFF
DNA: TGCAGCGTTGAACTAGTAACCGGGGAGCTGTTTTTT
size: NA
D: NA
V: TRBV29-1
J: TRBJ2-2

CDR3: CASSLQGGHTEAFF
DNA: TGTGCCAGCAGCTTACAAGGGGGCCACACTGAAGCTTTCTTT
size: once
D: TRBD1
V: TRBV7-9
J: TRBJ1-1

CDR3: CASSLGTSGVVRGNEQFF
DNA: TGTGCCAGCAGCTTAGGGACTAGCGGGGTAGTGAGGGGGAATGAGCAGTTCTTC
size: NA
D: TRBD2
V: TRBV7-9
J: TRBJ2-1

CDR3: CASSTRDSVLGSSYNEQFF
DNA: TGTGCCAGCAGCACCCGGGACAGTGTACTCGGGAGCTCCTACAATGAGCAGTTCTTC
size: NA
D: NA
V: TRBV13
J: TRBJ2-1

CDR3: CASNQGSGVEQYF
DNA: TGTGCCAGTAACCAGGGATCGGGGGTCGAGCAGTACTTC
size: NA
D: NA
V: TRBV19
J: TRBJ2-7

CDR3: CASSTTSPYNEQFF
DNA: TGTGCCAGTAGTACCACCTCCCCTTACAATGAGCAGTTCTTC
size: NA
D: NA
V: TRBV19
J: TRBJ2-1

CDR3: CASSWWPTEAFF
DNA: TGTGCCAGCAGCTGGTGGCCCACGGAAGCTTTCTTT
size: NA
D: NA
V: TRBV5-5
J: TRBJ1-1

CDR3: CASSYSGRSNSPLHF
DNA: TGTGCCAGCAGTTACTCCGGACGGAGTAATTCACCCCTCCACTTT
size: NA
D: NA
V: TRBV6-6
J: TRBJ1-6

CDR3: CASSPGGIQETQYF
DNA: TGTGCCAGTAGTCCCGGGGGGATCCAAGAGACCCAGTACTTC
size: NA
D: TRBD2
V: TRBV19
J: TRBJ2-5

CDR3: CASSRRAGDGDEQFF
DNA: TGTGCCAGCAGCCGAAGGGCGGGAGATGGAGATGAGCAGTTCTTC
size: NA
D: TRBD2
V: TRBV7-8
J: TRBJ2-1

CDR3: CASSAQGTTGELFF
DNA: TGTGCCAGCAGTGCACAGGGTACCACCGGGGAGCTGTTTTTT
size: NA
D: NA
V: TRBV6-4
J: TRBJ2-2

CDR3: CASSFGPAHNTGELFF
DNA: TGTGCCAGCAGCTTTGGACCAGCCCATAACACCGGGGAGCTGTTTTTT
size: NA
D: NA
V: TRBV11-2
J: TRBJ2-2

CDR3: CASSSMGAADTYEQYF
DNA: TGTGCCAGCAGTTCTATGGGGGCAGCCGATACCTACGAGCAGTACTTC
size: NA
D: NA
V: TRBV28
J: TRBJ2-7

CDR3: CASSPADTYEQYF
DNA: TGTGCCAGCTCACCAGCTGATACCTACGAGCAGTACTTC
size: NA
D: NA
V: TRBV18
J: TRBJ2-7

CDR3: CAWSPAGDRGLAGETQYF
DNA: TGTGCCTGGAGCCCGGCCGGGGACAGGGGGCTAGCGGGGGAGACCCAGTACTTC
size: NA
D: TRBD1
V: TRBV30
J: TRBJ2-5

CDR3: CASSFGPGGTYEQYF
DNA: TGTGCCAGCAGTTTCGGCCCAGGAGGTACCTACGAGCAGTACTTC
size: NA
D: NA
V: TRBV27
J: TRBJ2-7

CDR3: CASSQDHPGNSPLHF
DNA: TGCGCCAGCAGCCAAGATCATCCAGGCAATTCACCCCTCCACTTT
size: NA
D: NA
V: TRBV4-1
J: TRBJ1-6

CDR3: CASSVTSGRPTDTQYF
DNA: TGCGCCAGCAGTGTGACTAGCGGGAGGCCCACAGATACGCAGTATTTT
size: NA
D: TRBD2
V: TRBV10-1
J: TRBJ2-3